The clone carrying this TCR beta chain came up a few times. CDR3 length equals 12 residues. Germline V gene data show CDR1 as SNHLY and CDR2 as FYNNEI. V dropped 7 bases and J dropped 4 bases, with 10 bases sitting between them. Only in-frame clones appear in the TCRdb table, and some are missing; sequencing was by immunoSEQ multiplex PCR. The table lists under 350,000 clones, 80% to 90% of them singletons, with 9.5% to 11% in the top ten. The sample originates from a study of blood T cell repertoires in COVID-19. The specimen sequenced was peripheral blood. V usage is TRBV2 and J usage is TRBJ1-2; possibly TRBD1 for D (6 bases). The receptor's source is a woman aged 70-85 years with acute or convalescent COVID-19. The CDR3 region has the DNA TGTGCCAGCAAAGAGGGGGTCTATGGCTACACCTTC. Translated: CASKEGVYGYTF.